This T cell receptor beta chain was obtained from a study of T cell responses to AZD1222 COVID-19 vaccine. Overall study results and limits: Spike-specific TCR breadth and depth grew following two AZD1222 doses.

Worth noting for this clone: No antigen is known for it.

Using immunoSEQ multiplex PCR, the repertoire was profiled, and TCRdb retains in-frame clones only, with some absent. Of around 210,000 clones listed, roughly 94% are singletons. Trimming pared 3 bases from V and 4 bases from J, leaving 16 bases between. The germline CDR1 and CDR2 sequences are SGDLS and YYNGEE. The CDR3 contains 15 residues. The chain is built from TRBV9 and TRBJ2-5, with D possibly TRBD1 on 5 matching bases. The input for sequencing was peripheral blood, taken 28 days after the second dose of the MenACWY control vaccine. The source is an adult who received the MenACWY meningococcal vaccine as a control. CDR3 DNA: TGTGCCAGCAGCGCCCCCCAGGGATTCAGAGAGACCCAGTACTTC. Its translation is CASSAPQGFRETQYF.